This entry lists 16 T cell receptor beta chains sequenced from one sample in a study of blood T cells in healthy people across ages. The second PCR ran about 6 to 12 cycles with a sample-barcoded 5' primer and J-beta primers. TCRdb re-called the 5' RACE reads with MiXCR, one entry per CDR3 protein. The sample yields 450,000 to 700,000 distinct CDR3 sequences, 25% to 30% seen once. The specimen was blood. The receptors derive from a woman in her 70s in good health.

This clonotype was counted between two and nine times. The V and J genes are TRBV5-1 and TRBJ2-7, with 9 bases that match TRBD2. The end of the DNA fits TRBJ2-1 better, so the J call may be wrong. CDR1 and CDR2 from the germline V gene are SGHRS and YFSETQ. This CDR3 is 16 amino acids long. CDR3 bases: TGCGCCAGCAGCCCGGTCCCGGCGGGGGGGCAGAATGAGCAGTTCTTC. It codes for CASSPVPAGGQNEQFF.

The chain links TRBV28 to TRBJ2-5; TRBD2 agrees at 8 bases. Germline V gene lookup returns CDR1 MDHEN and CDR2 SYDVKM. Unmatched junction bases numbered 8, after V lost 3 bases and J lost 5 bases. The CDR3 runs to 15 residues. The CDR3 DNA follows: TGTGCCAGCAGTTTGAATAAAGCGGGGGTGGAGACCCAGTACTTC. Encoded protein: CASSLNKAGVETQYF.

The chain is built from TRBV27 and TRBJ2-5; D not resolved. The germline gives CDR1 MNHEY, CDR2 SMNVEV (reference sequence). This CDR3 is 15 amino acids long. Trimming shortened V by 5 bases and J by 0 bases, and 13 bases separated the two germline ends. As DNA, the CDR3 is TGTGCCAGCAGTCCCGATTTGGGGTACCAAGAGACCCAGTACTTC. The encoded protein is CASSPDLGYQETQYF.

This clonotype has just a few counts. The chain combines TRBV14 with TRBJ2-3; perhaps TRBD1 as D (5 bases). The CDR3 has 14 amino acids. Germline CDR1 reads SGHDN; CDR2 reads FVKESK. Trimming shortened V by 5 bases and J by 1 base, and 10 bases separated the two germline ends. The DNA of the CDR3 is TGTGCCAGCAGCGACAGTTCGGGCACAGATACGCAGTATTTT. It translates to CASSDSSGTDTQYF.

This clonotype was detected only a few times. The chain carries TRBV13 and TRBJ2-5; D is perhaps TRBD1 (6 bases). The J call may be in error: the DNA end matches TRBJ2-7 better. In germline, CDR1 is PRHDT, CDR2 FYEKMQ (reference sequence). CDR3 length equals 11 residues. The CDR3: CASSHRAEQYF. The CDR3, as DNA: TGTGCCAGCAGCCACAGGGCCGAGCAGTACTTC.

This clonotype was detected a few times. This chain joins TRBV21-1 and TRBJ2-2. TRBV21-1 is an annotated pseudogene. There are 15 residues in the CDR3. This CDR3 reads CASSKPQIGTGELFF. CDR3 nucleotides: TGTGCCAGCAGCAAACCTCAAATAGGAACCGGGGAGCTGTTTTTT.

This clonotype was counted once. A much larger clone sits a single nucleotide away, making a read error possible. The V call is TRBV7-2, the J call TRBJ1-2; no reliable D call. CDR1 and CDR2 (germline): SGHTA, FQGNSA. The CDR3 has 13 residues. CDR3 nucleotide sequence: TGTGCCAGCGGCTTAGATCCGCGGCTTGGCTACACCTTC. Translation: CASGLDPRLGYTF.

This clonotype was detected many times. V gene TRBV3-1 combines with J gene TRBJ2-5; no reliable D call. Germline V gene data show CDR1 as LGHDT and CDR2 as YNNKEL (reference sequence). The ends were cut back, 6 bases at V and 4 bases at J, with 9 bases in the middle. The CDR3 extends over 12 amino acids. The CDR3 reads CASSPFGETQYF. The CDR3 nucleotides are TGTGCCAGCAGTCCATTTGGAGAGACCCAGTACTTC.

This clonotype was seen once. The rearrangement joins TRBV18 to TRBJ2-1; 9 bases match TRBD1. The CDR3 is 14 amino acids. Germline V lookup: CDR1 KGHSH, CDR2 LQKENI. V shed 3 bases and J 4 bases; nucleotides not matched to a gene: 1. The CDR3 DNA is TGTGCCAGCTCACCGACAGGGGGGTACAATGAGCAGTTCTTC. Protein product: CASSPTGGYNEQFF.

The CDR3 DNA reads as TGCAGTGCCCACCTGGGAGGCGGCGGAAACACTGAAGCTTTCTTT. Its protein is CSAHLGGGGNTEAFF. The V and J genes are TRBV20-1 and TRBJ1-1; no clear D gene. The ends were cut back, 6 bases at V and 2 bases at J, with 19 bases in the middle. Germline assignment: CDR1 DFQATT and CDR2 SNEGSKA (reference sequence). This CDR3 is 15 amino acids long.

V is TRBV12-3 or TRBV12-4 and J is TRBJ2-5, with 8 bases that match TRBD1. This CDR3 is built from 15 residues. The V segment lost 5 bases and the J segment 4 bases; nucleotides outside the gene matches: 9. DNA of the CDR3: TGTGCCAGCAGTCCCGACAGGGGTGTAGGAGAGACCCAGTACTTC. It codes for CASSPDRGVGETQYF.

The sample holds many counts of this clonotype. The V call is TRBV27, the J call TRBJ2-5; D unresolved. Trimming left V 0 bases short and J 2 bases short, with 10 bases between. The germline gives CDR1 MNHEY, CDR2 SMNVEV (reference sequence). CDR3 size: 15 residues. The CDR3 DNA sequence: TGTGCCAGCAGTTTATCGGTTAGGGATCAAGAGACCCAGTACTTC. It encodes CASSLSVRDQETQYF.

The chain employs TRBV3-1 and TRBJ2-2, with TRBD2 matching 11 bases. The CDR3 is 17 amino acids. CDR1 and CDR2 (germline): LGHDT, YNNKEL (reference sequence). V gave up 1 base and J gave up 0 bases; unmatched junction bases: 1. The CDR3 loop is CASSQVSGGANTGELFF. Written as DNA, the CDR3 is TGTGCCAGCAGCCAAGTTAGCGGGGGGGCGAACACCGGGGAGCTGTTTTTT.

The gene calls are TRBV4-2 and TRBJ1-2; D is uncertain. The CDR3 extends over 16 amino acids. Germline V lookup: CDR1 LGHNA, CDR2 YNFKEQ. V was pared by 0 bases and J by 4 bases, with 15 bases between. CDR3 bases: TGTGCCAGCAGCCAAGATACGCAGGACGGATCCTATGGCTACACCTTC. This translates into CASSQDTQDGSYGYTF.

This clonotype was observed once. The rearrangement joins TRBV2 to TRBJ1-1, with a tentative D call TRBD1 (5 bases). The CDR3 runs to 14 residues. CDR1 is SNHLY, CDR2 FYNNEI, per germline. The germline V and J ends were trimmed by 4 bases and 1 base, with 10 bases remaining between them. As DNA, the CDR3 is TGTGCCAGCAGTGCCAGGGTGGCGAACACTGAAGCTTTCTTT. This gives the protein CASSARVANTEAFF.

The sample holds a few counts of this clonotype. CDR3 DNA: TGCAGTGCTACCGGACAGGGTTTAAGGGGGGGTGGCTACACCTTC. This gives the protein CSATGQGLRGGGYTF. The chain joins TRBV20-1 to TRBJ1-2; 8 bases map to TRBD1. CDR1 is DFQATT and CDR2 is SNEGSKA in the germline V gene (reference sequence). The V segment lost 4 bases and the J segment 7 bases; nucleotides outside the gene matches: 14. The CDR3 sequence is 15 residues long.